This TCR beta chain was obtained from a study of shared clonotypes between healthy human individuals. Every subset had its genomic DNA shared out evenly among several immunoSEQ plates. Here immunoSEQ multiplex PCR was the method, and the copy in TCRdb shows in-frame clones only, minus some. The sample has 600,000 to 750,000 clones, over 60% seen once. Germline V gives CDR1 MGHDK, CDR2 SYGVNS. V gave up 6 bases and J gave up 8 bases, with 17 bases separating them. The CDR3 contains 13 residues. Donors were healthy HIV-negative adults without recently reported acute infections or vaccinations. Naive CD45RA+ and memory CD45RA-negative subsets were split from CD4+ cells.

Sequenced: memory CD4+ T cells sorted from blood. This sample's subset: CD45RA-negative fraction. The chain couples TRBV25-1 to TRBJ2-7; unclear D gene. The receptor was derived from a woman in her 30s in good health. As DNA, the CDR3 is TGTGCCAGCAGCGTTCCGGCGGCTACTAAGCAGTACTTC. Amino acid sequence: CASSVPAATKQYF.